The clone carrying this T cell receptor (beta chain) was observed many times. Its specificity is unknown. TCRdb used MiXCR to reprocess the 5' RACE reads, holding one entry per CDR3 protein. The data contain tens of thousands of distinct CDR3 sequences, roughly 16% of them singletons. This sample was included in a study of T-cell memory formation after mild COVID-19. Overall study: Clusters of TCRs were largely donor specific.

Findings and limits, study-wide: The finding that pre-infection memory included some responding clones suggested that cross-reactive memory joined. Of the contracting clones, CD4+ ones lay mainly in CM and EM, and CD8+ ones in EMRA.

Per the germline V gene, CDR1 is SGHVS and CDR2 is FNYEAQ. Trimming removed 4 bases from V and 5 bases from J; junction bases left unmatched: 9. This CDR3 has 16 residues. The sequence derives from an adult who had mild COVID-19 (a few samples of this study predate the infection). Cell type and time point are not known. Source material: PBMCs or a T cell subset sorted from them (not recorded which). This sequence joins TRBV7-6 and TRBJ2-2; 8 bases line up with TRBD1. The CDR3 DNA is TGTGCCAGCAGCTCCTCGGGACAGGTCCTTACCGGGGAGCTGTTTTTT. Residues: CASSSSGQVLTGELFF.